This T cell receptor (beta chain) emerged from a study of T cells after yellow fever vaccination. Study-wide findings and caveats: Reappearance after the booster was observed for most primary-vaccination clones (roughly 95% CD4, roughly 90% CD8). Repertoires sorted by FACS could include abundant clonotypes that are contaminants from the bulk population. Across the CD4 and CD8 compartments, a small share of clonotypes was present in both.

This clonotype was recorded a few times. Its antigen is currently unknown. UMIs and a universal primer site were added when TCR cDNA was made by 5'RACE template switching. TCRdb itself ran the 5' RACE reads through MiXCR, one entry per CDR3 protein. The sample lists about 330,000 distinct CDR3 sequences, roughly 4.3% occurring once. The TCR comes from a man aged 18 to 29 who received the YFV17D yellow fever vaccine. The material was PBMCs, obtained 5 days after the yellow fever booster vaccination.

CDR3: CASSEGEPLRSDTQYF. The CDR3 DNA reads TGTGCCAGCAGTGAAGGCGAGCCATTAAGGTCGGATACGCAGTATTTT. This chain joins TRBV2 and TRBJ2-3; D ambiguous. CDR3 length equals 16 residues. Germline V lookup: CDR1 SNHLY, CDR2 FYNNEI. Trimming took 1 base from V and 6 from J, leaving 17 bases between them.